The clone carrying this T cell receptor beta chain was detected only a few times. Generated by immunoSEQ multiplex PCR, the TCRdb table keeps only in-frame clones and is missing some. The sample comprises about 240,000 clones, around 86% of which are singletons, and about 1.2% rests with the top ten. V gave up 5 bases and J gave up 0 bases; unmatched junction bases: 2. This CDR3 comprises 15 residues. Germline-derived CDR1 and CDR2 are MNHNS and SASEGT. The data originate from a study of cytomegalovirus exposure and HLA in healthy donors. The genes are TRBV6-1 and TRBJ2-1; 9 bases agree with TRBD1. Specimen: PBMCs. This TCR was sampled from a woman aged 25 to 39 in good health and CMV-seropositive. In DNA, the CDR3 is TGTGCCAGCAGTTCGGGACAGGGCTCCTACAATGAGCAGTTCTTC. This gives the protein CASSSGQGSYNEQFF.